This T cell receptor (beta chain) was recovered during a study of T-cell memory formation after mild COVID-19. MiXCR was run by TCRdb on the 5' RACE reads, yielding one entry per CDR3 protein. Of 200,000 to 300,000 distinct CDR3 sequences in the sample, 15% to 19% were seen once. The table lists this clonotype with a few counts. Its specificity is unknown. Study outcomes and limitations: Contracting CD4+ clones lay largely in CM and EM, with CD8+ ones residing in EMRA.

The V and J ends lost 1 base and 10 bases, in that order; junction bases with no gene match: 9. The CDR3 sequence is 15 residues long. The specimen was PBMCs or a T cell subset sorted from them (not recorded which). The TCR was taken from an adult woman who had mild COVID-19 (a few samples of this study predate the infection). Cell type and time point are not known. The gene calls are TRBV12-3 or TRBV12-4 and TRBJ2-1, with TRBD2 matching 8 bases. Written as DNA, the CDR3 is TGTGCCAGCAGTTTAGATGGTAGCGGGATGGGAGAGCAGTTCTTC. This gives the protein CASSLDGSGMGEQFF.